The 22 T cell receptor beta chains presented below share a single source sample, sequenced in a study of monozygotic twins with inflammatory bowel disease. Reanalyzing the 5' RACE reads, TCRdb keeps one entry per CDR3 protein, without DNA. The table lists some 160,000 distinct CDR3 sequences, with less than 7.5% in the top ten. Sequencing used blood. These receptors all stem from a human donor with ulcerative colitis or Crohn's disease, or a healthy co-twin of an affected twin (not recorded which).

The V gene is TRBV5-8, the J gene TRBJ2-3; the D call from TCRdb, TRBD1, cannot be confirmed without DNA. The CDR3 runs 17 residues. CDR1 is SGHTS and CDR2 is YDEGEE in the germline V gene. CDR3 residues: CASSLLGTGPGGDTQYF.

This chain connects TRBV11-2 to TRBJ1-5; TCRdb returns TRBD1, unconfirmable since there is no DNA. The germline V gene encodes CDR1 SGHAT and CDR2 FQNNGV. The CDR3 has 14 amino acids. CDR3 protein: CASSHRDGNQPQHF. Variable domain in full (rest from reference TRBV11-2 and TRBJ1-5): EAGVAQSPRYKIIEKRQSVAFWCNPISGHATLYWYQQILGQGPKLLIQFQNNGVVDDSQLPKDRFSAERLKGVDSTLKIQPAKLEDSAVYLCASSHRDGNQPQHFGDGTRLSIL.

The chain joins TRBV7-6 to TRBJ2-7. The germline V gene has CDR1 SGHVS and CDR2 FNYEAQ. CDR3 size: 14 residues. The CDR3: CASSLRGSPYEQYF.

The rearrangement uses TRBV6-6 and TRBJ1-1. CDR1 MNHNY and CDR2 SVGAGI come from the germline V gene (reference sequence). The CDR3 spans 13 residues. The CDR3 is CASSLYRAPEAFF.

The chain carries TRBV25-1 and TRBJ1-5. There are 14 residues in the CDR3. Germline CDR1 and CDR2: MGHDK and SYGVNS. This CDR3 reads CASSESLTNQPQHF.

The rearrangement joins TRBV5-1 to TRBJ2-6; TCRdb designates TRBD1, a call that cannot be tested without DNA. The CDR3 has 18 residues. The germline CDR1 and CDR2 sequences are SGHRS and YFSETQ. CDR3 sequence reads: CASSRSGTPQGGANVLTF.

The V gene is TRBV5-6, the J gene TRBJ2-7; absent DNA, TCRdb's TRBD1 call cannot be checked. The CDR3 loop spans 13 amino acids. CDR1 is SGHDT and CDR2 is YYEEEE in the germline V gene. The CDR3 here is CATSGASHHEQYF.

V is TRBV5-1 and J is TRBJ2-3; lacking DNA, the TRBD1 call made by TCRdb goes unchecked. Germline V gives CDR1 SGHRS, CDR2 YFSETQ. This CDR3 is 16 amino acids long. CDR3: CASSRTENIGTDTQYF.

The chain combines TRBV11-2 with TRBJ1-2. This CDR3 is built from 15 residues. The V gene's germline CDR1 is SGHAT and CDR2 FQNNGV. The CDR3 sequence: CASSPHDGLTHGYTF.

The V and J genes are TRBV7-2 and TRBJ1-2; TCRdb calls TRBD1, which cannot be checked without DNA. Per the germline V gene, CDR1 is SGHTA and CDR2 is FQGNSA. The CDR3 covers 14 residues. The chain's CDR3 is CASSLMQGNYGYTF.

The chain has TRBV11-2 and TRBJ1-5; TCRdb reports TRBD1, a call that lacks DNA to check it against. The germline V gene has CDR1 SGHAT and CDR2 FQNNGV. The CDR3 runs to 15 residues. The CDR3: CASSPFRGPNQPQHF.

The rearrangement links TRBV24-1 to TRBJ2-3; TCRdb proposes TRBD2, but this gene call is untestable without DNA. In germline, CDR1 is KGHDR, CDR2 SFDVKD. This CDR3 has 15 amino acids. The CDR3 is CATSDFTSGRDTQYF.

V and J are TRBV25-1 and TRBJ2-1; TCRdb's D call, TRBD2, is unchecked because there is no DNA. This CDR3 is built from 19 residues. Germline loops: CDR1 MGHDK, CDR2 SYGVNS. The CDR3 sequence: CASSVRLAGGHPRVNEQFF. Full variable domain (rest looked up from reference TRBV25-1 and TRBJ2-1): EADIYQTPRYLVIGTGKKITLECSQTMGHDKMYWYQQDPGMELHLIHYSYGVNSTEKGDLSSESTVSRIRTEHFPLTLESARPSHTSQYLCASSVRLAGGHPRVNEQFFGPGTRLTVL.

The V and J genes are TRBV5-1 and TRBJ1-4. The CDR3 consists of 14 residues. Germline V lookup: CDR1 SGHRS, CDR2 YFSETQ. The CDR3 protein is CASSLTEPNEKLFF.

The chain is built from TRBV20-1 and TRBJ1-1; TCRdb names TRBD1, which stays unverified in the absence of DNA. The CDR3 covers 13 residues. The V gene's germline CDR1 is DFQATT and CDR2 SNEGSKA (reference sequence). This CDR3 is CSAQRDSNTEAFF.

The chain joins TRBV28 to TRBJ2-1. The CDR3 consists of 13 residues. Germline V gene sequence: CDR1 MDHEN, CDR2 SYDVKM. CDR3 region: CASYHRTPNEQFF. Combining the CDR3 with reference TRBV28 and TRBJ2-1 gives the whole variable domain DVKVTQSSRYLVKRTGEKVFLECVQDMDHENMFWYRQDPGLGLRLIYFSYDVKMKEKGDIPEGYSVSREKKERFSLILESASTNQTSMYLCASYHRTPNEQFFGPGTRLTVL.

The CDR3 is CAIKPLGPSYEQYF. The chain employs TRBV10-3 and TRBJ2-7. The CDR3 is made up of 14 amino acids. Germline values: CDR1 ENHRY, CDR2 SYGVKD.

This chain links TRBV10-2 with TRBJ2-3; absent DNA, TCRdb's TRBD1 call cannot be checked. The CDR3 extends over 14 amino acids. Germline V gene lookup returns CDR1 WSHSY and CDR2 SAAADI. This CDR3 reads CASSQRGLRDTQYF.

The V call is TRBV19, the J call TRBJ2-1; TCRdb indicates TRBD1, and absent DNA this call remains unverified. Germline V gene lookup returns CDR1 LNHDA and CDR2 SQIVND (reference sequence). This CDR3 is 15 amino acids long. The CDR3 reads CASSKAGGILNEQFF. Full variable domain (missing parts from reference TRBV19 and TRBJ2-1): DGGITQSPKYLFRKEGQNVTLSCEQNLNHDAMYWYRQDPGQGLRLIYYSQIVNDFQKGDIAEGYSVSREKKESFPLTVTSAQKNPTAFYLCASSKAGGILNEQFFGPGTRLTVL.

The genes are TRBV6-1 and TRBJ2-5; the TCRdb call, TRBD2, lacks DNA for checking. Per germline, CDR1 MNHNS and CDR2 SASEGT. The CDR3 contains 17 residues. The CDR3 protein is CASSPTYWSGSQETQYF.

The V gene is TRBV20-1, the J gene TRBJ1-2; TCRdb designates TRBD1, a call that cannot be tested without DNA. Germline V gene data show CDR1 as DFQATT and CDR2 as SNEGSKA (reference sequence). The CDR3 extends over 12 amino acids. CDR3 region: CSSSSGAVGYTF.

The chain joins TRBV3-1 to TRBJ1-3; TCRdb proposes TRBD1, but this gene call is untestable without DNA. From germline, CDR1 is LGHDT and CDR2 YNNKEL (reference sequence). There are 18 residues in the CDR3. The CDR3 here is CASSQRGSPDGSGNTIYF.